Included here is one T cell receptor beta chain sequence, with context. The entry originates in a study of cytomegalovirus exposure and HLA in healthy donors. The PCR used 60 Vbeta and 13 Jbeta primers. TCRdb keeps only in-frame clones here, not all; method: immunoSEQ multiplex PCR. The sample lists fewer than 110,000 clones; 73% were seen once. The CDR3 consists of 14 residues. V dropped 3 bases and J dropped 2 bases, with 11 bases sitting between them. Germline CDR1 and CDR2: LGHNA and YNFKEQ. The rearrangement links TRBV4-2 to TRBJ2-7; tentatively, D is TRBD1 (6 bases). The material sequenced was PBMCs. This sequence was found in a young man in good health and CMV-seronegative. CDR3 DNA: TGTGCCAGCAGCCACCCAGGGGAGACCTACGAGCAGTACTTC. This translates into CASSHPGETYEQYF.